This is a list of T cell receptor beta chains from one sample in a study of monozygotic twins with inflammatory bowel disease. TCRdb reprocessed the 5' RACE reads, with one entry per CDR3 protein and no DNA. This sample's clone table lists some 210,000 distinct CDR3 sequences. The source material was blood. The origin of the receptors is a human donor with ulcerative colitis or Crohn's disease, or a healthy co-twin of an affected twin (not recorded which). CDR3s include the opening cysteine and the closing phenylalanine or tryptophan.

j_gene: TRBJ1-3
v_gene: TRBV9
CDR3aa: CASSVGQRNTIYF

j_gene: TRBJ2-3
v_gene: TRBV9
CDR3aa: CASSPEGTSGGAWDTQYF

j_gene: TRBJ2-5
v_gene: TRBV20-1
CDR3aa: CSAIRYQETQYF

j_gene: TRBJ2-4
v_gene: TRBV5-1
CDR3aa: CASSLNLAKNIQYF

j_gene: TRBJ1-2
v_gene: TRBV20-1
CDR3aa: CSARDSKTGEGYTF

j_gene: TRBJ1-1
v_gene: TRBV5-5
CDR3aa: CASSLEVAEAFF

j_gene: TRBJ2-7
v_gene: TRBV5-1
CDR3aa: CASSLFGGYSYEQYF

j_gene: TRBJ1-6
v_gene: TRBV20-1
CDR3aa: CSARDWVGTNSPLHF

j_gene: TRBJ1-5
v_gene: TRBV27
CDR3aa: CASSLGTGGEYSNQPQHF

j_gene: TRBJ2-2
v_gene: TRBV10-3
CDR3aa: CAISGAVGTINTGELFF

j_gene: TRBJ1-1
v_gene: TRBV7-9
CDR3aa: CASSTTGETEAFF

j_gene: TRBJ1-1
v_gene: TRBV10-3
CDR3aa: CAISSQTLGTEAFF

j_gene: TRBJ2-7
v_gene: TRBV5-1
CDR3aa: CASSLQGDNSYEQYF

j_gene: TRBJ1-5
v_gene: TRBV27
CDR3aa: CASSSYRDRDQPQHF

j_gene: TRBJ1-5
v_gene: TRBV12-3/TRBV12-4
CDR3aa: CASRVQGEGSNQPQHF

j_gene: TRBJ1-5
v_gene: TRBV19
CDR3aa: CASSHPGGAGSQPQHF

j_gene: TRBJ1-2
v_gene: TRBV5-5
CDR3aa: CASSPRTGADFSYYGYTF

j_gene: TRBJ2-7
v_gene: TRBV11-1
CDR3aa: CASRGQSSYEQYF